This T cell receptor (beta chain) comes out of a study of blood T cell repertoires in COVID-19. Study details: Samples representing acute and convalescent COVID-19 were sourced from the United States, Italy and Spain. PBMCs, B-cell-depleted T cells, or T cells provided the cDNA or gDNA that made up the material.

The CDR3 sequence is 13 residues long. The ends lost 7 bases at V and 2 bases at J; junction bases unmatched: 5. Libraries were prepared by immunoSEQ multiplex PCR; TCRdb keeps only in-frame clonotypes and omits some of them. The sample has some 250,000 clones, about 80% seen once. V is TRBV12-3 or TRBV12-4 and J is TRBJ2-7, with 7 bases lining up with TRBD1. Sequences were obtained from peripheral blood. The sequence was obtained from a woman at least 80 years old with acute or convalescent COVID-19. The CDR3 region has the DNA TGTGCCAGCACCCGACAGGGACCCTACGAGCAGTACTTC. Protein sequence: CASTRQGPYEQYF.